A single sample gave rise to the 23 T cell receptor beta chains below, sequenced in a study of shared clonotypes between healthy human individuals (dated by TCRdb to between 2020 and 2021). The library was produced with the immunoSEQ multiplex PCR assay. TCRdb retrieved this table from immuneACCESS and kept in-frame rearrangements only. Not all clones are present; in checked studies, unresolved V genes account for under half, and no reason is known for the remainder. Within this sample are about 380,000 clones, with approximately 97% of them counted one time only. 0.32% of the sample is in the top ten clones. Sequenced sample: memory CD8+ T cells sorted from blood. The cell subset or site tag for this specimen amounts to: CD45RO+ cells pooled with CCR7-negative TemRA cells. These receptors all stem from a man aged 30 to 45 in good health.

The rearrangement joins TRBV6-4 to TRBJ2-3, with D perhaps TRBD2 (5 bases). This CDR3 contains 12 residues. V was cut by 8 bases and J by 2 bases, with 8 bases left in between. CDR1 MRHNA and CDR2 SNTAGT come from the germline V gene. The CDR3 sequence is CASEGFTDTQYF. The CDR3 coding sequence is TGTGCCAGCGAGGGTTTCACAGATACGCAGTATTTT.

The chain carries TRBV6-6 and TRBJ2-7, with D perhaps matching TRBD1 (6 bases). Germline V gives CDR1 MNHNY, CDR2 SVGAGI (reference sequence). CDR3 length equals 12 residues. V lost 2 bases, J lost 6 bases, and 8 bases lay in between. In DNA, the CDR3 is TGTGCCAGCAGTTACCCGGACAGCGAGCAGTACTTC. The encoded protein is CASSYPDSEQYF.

CDR3 residues: CASSPGLAGVGGTDTQYF. The CDR3 nucleotides read TGTGCCAGCTCACCCGGACTAGCGGGAGTAGGTGGCACAGATACGCAGTATTTT. The J gene is TRBJ2-3, the V gene TRBV18; 13 nucleotides line up with TRBD2. The V segment lost 3 bases and the J segment 1 base; nucleotides outside the gene matches: 7. Germline V CDR1 and CDR2: KGHSH, LQKENI. CDR3 size: 18 residues.

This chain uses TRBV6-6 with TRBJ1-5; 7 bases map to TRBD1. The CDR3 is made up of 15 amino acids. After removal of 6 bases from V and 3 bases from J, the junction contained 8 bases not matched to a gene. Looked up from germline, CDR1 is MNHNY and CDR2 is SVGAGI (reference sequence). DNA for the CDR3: TGTGCCAGCAGAACGGGACAGAACCTCAATCAGCCCCAGCATTTT. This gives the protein CASRTGQNLNQPQHF.

The CDR3 region has the DNA TGTGCCAGCAGCCCGCGACAGACTGCAACTAATGAAAAACTGTTTTTT. It specifies CASSPRQTATNEKLFF. The rearrangement links TRBV7-9 to TRBJ1-4, with a possible D match to TRBD1 (5 bases). V lost 5 bases, J lost 0 bases, and 13 bases lay in between. Germline values: CDR1 SEHNR, CDR2 FQNEAQ (reference sequence). The CDR3 has 16 residues.

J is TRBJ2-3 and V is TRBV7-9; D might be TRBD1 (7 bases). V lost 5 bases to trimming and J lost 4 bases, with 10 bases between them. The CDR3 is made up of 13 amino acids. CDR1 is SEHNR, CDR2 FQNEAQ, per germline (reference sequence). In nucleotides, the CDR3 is TGTGCCAGCAGCCAGGGGGGAGCAGATACGCAGTATTTT. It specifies CASSQGGADTQYF.

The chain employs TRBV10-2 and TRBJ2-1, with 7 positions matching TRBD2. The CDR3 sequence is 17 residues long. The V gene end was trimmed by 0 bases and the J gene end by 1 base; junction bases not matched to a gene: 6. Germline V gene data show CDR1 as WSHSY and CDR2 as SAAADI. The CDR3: CASSESGSSGSYNEQFF. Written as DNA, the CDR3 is TGCGCCAGCAGTGAGTCTGGTTCTAGCGGTTCCTACAATGAGCAGTTCTTC.

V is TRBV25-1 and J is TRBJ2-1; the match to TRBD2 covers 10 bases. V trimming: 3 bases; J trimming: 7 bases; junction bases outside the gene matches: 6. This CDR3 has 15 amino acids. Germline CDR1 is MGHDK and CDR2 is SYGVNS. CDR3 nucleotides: TGTGCCAGCAGTGAGATAGCGGGAGGAAGGAATGAGCAGTTCTTC. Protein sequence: CASSEIAGGRNEQFF.

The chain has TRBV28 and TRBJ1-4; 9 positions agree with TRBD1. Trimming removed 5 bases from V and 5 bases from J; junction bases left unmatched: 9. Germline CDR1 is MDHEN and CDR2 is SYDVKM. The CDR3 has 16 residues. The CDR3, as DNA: TGTGCCAGCAGTCGTACAGGGGGCGCAGAGAATGAAAAACTGTTTTTT. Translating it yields CASSRTGGAENEKLFF.

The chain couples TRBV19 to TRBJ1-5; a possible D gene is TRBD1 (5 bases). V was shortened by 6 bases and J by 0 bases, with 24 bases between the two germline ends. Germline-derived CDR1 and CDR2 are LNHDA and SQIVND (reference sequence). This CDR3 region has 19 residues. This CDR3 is CASSPSGPGLTYSNQPQHF. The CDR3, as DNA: TGTGCCAGTAGCCCCTCCGGCCCGGGGCTCACTTATAGCAATCAGCCCCAGCATTTT.

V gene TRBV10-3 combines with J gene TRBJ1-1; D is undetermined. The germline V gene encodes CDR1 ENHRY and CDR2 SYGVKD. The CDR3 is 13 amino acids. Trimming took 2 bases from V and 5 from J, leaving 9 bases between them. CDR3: CAISERGITEAFF. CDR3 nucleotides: TGTGCCATCAGTGAGCGGGGTATTACTGAAGCTTTCTTT.

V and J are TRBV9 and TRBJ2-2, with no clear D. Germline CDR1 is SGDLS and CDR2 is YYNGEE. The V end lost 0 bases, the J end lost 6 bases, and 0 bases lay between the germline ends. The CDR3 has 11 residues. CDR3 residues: CASSVAGELFF. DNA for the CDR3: TGTGCCAGCAGCGTAGCCGGGGAGCTGTTTTTT.

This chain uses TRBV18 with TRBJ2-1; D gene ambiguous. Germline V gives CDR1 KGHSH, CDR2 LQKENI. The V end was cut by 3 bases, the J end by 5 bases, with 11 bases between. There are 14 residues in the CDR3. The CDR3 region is CASSPSMPHNEQFF. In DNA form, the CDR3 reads TGTGCCAGCTCACCGTCAATGCCCCACAATGAGCAGTTCTTC. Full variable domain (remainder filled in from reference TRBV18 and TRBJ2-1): NAGVMQNPRHLVRRRGQEARLRCSPMKGHSHVYWYRQLPEEGLKFMVYLQKENIIDESGMPKERFSAEFPKEGPSILRIQQVVRGDSAAYFCASSPSMPHNEQFFGPGTRLTVL.

The CDR3 loop reads CASSRGSLNEKLFF. In DNA, the CDR3 is TGCGCCAGCAGCCGGGGGTCTCTGAATGAAAAACTGTTTTTT. The chain links TRBV5-1 to TRBJ1-4; TRBD1 is a possible D gene (5 bases). Germline V CDR1 and CDR2: SGHRS, YFSETQ. The CDR3 is made up of 14 amino acids. Trimming stripped 4 bases from V and 5 bases from J, with 12 bases between.

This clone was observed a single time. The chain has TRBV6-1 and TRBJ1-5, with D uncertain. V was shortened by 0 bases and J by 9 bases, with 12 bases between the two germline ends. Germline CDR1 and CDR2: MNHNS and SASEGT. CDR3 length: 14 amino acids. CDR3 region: CASSEAGSTRPQHF. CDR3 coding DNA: TGTGCCAGCAGTGAAGCGGGGAGTACGAGGCCCCAGCATTTT.

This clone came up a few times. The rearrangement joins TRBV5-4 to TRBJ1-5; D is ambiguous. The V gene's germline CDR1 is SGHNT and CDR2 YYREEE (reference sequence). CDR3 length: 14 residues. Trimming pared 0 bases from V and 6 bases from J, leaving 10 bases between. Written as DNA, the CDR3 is TGTGCCAGCAGCTTGGCCGGGAAAGGTCAGCCCCAGCATTTT. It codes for CASSLAGKGQPQHF.

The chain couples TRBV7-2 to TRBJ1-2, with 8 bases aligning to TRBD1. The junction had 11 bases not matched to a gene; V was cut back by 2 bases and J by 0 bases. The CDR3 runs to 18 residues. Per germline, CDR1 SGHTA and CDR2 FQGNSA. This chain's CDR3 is CASSLLGQGTNSNYGYTF. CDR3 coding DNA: TGTGCCAGCAGCTTATTAGGACAGGGCACAAACTCTAACTATGGCTACACCTTC.

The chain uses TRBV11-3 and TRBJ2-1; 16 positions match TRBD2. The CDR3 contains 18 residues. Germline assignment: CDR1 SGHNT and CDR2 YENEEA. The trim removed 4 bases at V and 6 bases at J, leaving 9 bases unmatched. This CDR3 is CASSSGLAGGPSSNEQFF. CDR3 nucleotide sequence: TGTGCCAGCAGCTCGGGACTAGCGGGAGGGCCATCAAGCAATGAGCAGTTCTTC.

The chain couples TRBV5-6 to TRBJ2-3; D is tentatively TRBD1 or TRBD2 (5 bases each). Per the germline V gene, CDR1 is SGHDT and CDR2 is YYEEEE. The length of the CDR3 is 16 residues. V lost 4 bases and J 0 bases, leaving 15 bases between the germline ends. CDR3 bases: TGTGCCAGCAGCGAGGGACGTCTTCTTAGCACAGATACGCAGTATTTT. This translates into CASSEGRLLSTDTQYF.

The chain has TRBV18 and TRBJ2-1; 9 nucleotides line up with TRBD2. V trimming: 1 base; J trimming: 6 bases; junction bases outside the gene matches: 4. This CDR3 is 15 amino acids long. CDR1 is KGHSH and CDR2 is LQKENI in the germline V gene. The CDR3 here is CASSPLELAGNEQFF. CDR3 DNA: TGTGCCAGCTCACCACTCGAACTAGCGGGCAATGAGCAGTTCTTC.

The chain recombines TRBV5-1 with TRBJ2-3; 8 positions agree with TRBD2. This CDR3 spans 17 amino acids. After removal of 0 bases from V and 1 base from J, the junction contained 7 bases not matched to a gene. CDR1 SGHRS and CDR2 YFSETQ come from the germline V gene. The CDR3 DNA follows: TGCGCCAGCAGCTTGGGGGGAACTAGCGGCGGCACAGATACGCAGTATTTT. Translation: CASSLGGTSGGTDTQYF.

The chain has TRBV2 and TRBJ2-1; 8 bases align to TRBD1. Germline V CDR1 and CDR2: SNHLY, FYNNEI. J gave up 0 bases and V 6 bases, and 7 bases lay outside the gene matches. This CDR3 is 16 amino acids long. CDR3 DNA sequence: TGTGCCAGCAGCGCGGACAGGGTAGGCTCCTACAATGAGCAGTTCTTC. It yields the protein CASSADRVGSYNEQFF.

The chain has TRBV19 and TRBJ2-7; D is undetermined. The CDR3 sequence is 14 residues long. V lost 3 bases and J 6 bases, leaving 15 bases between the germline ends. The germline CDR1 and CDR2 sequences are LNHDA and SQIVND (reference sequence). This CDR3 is CASSIPGLIVEQYF. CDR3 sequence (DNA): TGTGCCAGTAGTATCCCCGGTCTAATAGTCGAGCAGTACTTC.